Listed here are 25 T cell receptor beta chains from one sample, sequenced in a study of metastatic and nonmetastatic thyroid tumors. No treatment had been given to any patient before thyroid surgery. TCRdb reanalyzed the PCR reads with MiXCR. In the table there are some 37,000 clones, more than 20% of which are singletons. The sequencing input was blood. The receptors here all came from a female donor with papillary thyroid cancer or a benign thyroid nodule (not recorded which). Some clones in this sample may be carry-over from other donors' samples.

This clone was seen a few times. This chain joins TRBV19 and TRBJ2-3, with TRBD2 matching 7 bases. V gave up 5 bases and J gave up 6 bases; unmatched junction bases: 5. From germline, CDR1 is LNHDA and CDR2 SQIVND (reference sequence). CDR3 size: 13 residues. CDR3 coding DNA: TGTGCCAGTAGTCCCAGACTAGCTGATACGCAGTATTTT. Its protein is CASSPRLADTQYF.

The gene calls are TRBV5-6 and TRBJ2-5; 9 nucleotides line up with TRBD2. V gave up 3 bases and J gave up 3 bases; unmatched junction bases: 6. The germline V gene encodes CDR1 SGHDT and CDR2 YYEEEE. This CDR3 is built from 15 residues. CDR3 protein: CASSSSGNREETQYF. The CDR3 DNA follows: TGTGCCAGCAGCTCTAGCGGGAATAGAGAAGAGACCCAGTACTTC. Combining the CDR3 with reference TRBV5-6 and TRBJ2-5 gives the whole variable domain DAGVTQSPTHLIKTRGQQVTLRCSPKSGHDTVSWYQQALGQGPQFIFQYYEEEERQRGNFPDRFSGHQFPNYSSELNVNALLLGDSALYLCASSSSGNREETQYFGPGTRLLVL.

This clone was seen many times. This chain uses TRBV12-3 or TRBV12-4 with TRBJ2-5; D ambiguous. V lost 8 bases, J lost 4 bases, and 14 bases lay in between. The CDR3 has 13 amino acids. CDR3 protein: CASLTWATETQYF. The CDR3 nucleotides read TGTGCCAGCCTGACTTGGGCCACAGAGACCCAGTACTTC.

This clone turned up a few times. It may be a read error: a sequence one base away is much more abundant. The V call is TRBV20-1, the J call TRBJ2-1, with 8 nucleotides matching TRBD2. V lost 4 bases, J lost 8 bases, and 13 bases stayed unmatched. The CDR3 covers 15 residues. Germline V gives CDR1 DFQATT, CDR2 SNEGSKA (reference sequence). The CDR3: CSAIDGGAIDDEQFF. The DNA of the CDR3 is TGCAGTGCTATTGACGGGGGGGCCATTGACGATGAGCAGTTCTTC.

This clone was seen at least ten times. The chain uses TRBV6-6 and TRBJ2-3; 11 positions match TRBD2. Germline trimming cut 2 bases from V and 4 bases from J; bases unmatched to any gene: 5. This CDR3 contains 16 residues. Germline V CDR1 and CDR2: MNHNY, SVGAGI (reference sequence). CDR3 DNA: TGTGCCAGCAGTTACCCCACTAGCGGGAGACCAGATACGCAGTATTTT. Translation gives CASSYPTSGRPDTQYF.

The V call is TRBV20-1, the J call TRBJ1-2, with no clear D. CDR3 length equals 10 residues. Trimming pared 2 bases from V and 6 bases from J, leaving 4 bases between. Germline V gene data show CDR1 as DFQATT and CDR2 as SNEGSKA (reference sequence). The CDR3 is CSARRNGYTF. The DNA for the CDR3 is TGCAGTGCTAGACGAAATGGCTACACCTTC.

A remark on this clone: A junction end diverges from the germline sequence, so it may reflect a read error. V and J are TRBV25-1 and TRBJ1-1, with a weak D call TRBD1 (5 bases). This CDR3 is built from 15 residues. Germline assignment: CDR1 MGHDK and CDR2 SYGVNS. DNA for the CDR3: TGTGCCAGCAGTTCCCCCAGGGTCCTGGGGGGAAGAGCTCTCTTT. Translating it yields CASSSPRVLGGRALF.

CDR3 amino acids: CASGRGVAGGYEKLFF. The DNA for the CDR3 is TGTGCCAGCGGGCGGGGCGTGGCAGGGGGCTATGAAAAACTGTTTTTT. The chain is built from TRBV2 and TRBJ1-4; TRBD1 matches 8 bases. Trimming at V came to 8 bases and at J to 6 bases, leaving 14 bases not matched to a gene. The CDR3 length is 16 residues. Germline V gene lookup returns CDR1 SNHLY and CDR2 FYNNEI.

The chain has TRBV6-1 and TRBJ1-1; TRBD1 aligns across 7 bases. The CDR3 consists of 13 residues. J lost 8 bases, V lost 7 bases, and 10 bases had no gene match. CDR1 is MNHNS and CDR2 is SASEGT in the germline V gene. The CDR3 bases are TGTGCCAGCACTGTCAGGGGGATCATCGAAGCTTTCTTT. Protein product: CASTVRGIIEAFF.

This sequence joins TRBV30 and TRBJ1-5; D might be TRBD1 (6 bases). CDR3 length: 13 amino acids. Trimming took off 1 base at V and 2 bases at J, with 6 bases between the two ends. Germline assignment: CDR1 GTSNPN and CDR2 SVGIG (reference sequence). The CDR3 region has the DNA TGTGCCTGGAGTGGGACAGGCAATCAGCCCCAGCATTTT. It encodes CAWSGTGNQPQHF.

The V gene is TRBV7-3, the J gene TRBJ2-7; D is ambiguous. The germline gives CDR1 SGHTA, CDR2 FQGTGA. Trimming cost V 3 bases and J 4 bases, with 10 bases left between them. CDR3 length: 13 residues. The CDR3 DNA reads TGTGCCAGCAGCTTTATGGCAGAATACGAGCAGTACTTC. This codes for CASSFMAEYEQYF.

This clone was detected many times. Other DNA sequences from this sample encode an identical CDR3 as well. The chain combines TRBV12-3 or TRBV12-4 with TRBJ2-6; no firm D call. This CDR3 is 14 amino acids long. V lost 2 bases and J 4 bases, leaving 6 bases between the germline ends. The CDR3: CASSLSFGANVLTF. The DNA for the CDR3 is TGTGCCAGCAGTTTATCCTTCGGGGCCAACGTCCTGACTTTC.

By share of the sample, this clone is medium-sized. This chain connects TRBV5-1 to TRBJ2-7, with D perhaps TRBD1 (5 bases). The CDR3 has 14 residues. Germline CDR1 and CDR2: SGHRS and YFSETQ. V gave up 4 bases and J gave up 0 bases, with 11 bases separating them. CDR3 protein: CASSPGHSSYEQYF. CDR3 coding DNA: TGCGCCAGCAGCCCTGGACATTCCTCCTACGAGCAGTACTTC.

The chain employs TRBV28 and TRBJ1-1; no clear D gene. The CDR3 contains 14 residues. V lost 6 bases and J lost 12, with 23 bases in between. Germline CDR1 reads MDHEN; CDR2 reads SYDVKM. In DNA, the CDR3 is TGTGCCAGCAGGATGACCACCGTGATCCGCGGGTCTTTCTTT. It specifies CASRMTTVIRGSFF.

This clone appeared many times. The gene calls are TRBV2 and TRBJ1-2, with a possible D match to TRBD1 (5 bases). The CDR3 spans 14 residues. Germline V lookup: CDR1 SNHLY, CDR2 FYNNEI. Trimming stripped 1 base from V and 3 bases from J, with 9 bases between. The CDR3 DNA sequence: TGTGCCAGCAGTGAAGGACAGAGCTACTATGGCTACACCTTC. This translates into CASSEGQSYYGYTF.

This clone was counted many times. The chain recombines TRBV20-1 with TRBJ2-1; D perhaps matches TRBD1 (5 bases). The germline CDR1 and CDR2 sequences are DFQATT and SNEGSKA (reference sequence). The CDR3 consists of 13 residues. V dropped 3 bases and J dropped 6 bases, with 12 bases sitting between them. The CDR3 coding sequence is TGCAGTGCTAGGCCCGACAGAACCAATGAGCAGTTCTTC. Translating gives CSARPDRTNEQFF.

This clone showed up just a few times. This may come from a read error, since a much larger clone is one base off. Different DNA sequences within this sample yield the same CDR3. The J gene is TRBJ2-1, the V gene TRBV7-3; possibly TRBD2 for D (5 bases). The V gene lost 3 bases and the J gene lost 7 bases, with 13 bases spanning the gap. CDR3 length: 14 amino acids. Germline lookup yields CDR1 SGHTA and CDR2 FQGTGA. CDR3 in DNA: TGTGCCAGCAGCTTGGCGGACTGGCGGAATGAGCAGTTCTTC. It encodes CASSLADWRNEQFF.

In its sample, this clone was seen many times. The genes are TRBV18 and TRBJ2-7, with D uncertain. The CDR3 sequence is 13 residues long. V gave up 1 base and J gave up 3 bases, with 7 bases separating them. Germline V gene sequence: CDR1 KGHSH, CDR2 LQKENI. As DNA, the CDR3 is TGTGCCAGCTCACCACGGCAGGACTACGAGCAGTACTTC. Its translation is CASSPRQDYEQYF.

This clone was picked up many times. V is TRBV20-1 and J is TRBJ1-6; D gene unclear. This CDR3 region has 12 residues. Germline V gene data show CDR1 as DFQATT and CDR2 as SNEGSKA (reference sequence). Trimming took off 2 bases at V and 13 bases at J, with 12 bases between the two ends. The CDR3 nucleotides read TGCAGTGCTAGACCCCGGCGGGGTCCCCTCCACTTT. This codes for CSARPRRGPLHF.

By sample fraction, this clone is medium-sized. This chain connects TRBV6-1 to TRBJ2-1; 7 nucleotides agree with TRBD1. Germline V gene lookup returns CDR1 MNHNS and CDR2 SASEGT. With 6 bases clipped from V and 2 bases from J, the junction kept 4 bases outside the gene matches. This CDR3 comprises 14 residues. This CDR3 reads CASRIDRAYNEQFF. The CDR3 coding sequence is TGTGCCAGCAGGATCGACAGGGCCTACAATGAGCAGTTCTTC.

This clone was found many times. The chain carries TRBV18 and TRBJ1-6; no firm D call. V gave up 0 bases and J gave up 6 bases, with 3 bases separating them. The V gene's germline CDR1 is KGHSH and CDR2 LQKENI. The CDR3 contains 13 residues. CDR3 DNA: TGTGCCAGCTCACCACCGAGTAATTCACCCCTCCACTTT. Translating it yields CASSPPSNSPLHF.

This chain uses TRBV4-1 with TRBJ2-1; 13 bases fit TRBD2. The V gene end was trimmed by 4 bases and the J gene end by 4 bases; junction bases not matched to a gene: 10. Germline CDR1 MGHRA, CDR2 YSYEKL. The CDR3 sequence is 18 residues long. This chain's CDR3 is CASSPLTGLAGSYNEQFF. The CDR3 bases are TGCGCCAGCAGCCCCCTCACGGGACTAGCGGGAAGTTACAATGAGCAGTTCTTC.

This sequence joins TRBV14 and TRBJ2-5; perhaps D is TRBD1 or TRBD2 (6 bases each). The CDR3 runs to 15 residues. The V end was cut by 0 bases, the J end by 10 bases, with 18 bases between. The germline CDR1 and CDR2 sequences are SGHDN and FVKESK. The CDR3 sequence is CASSQEQGRPRNQYF. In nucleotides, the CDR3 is TGTGCCAGCAGCCAAGAGCAGGGGAGGCCCAGGAACCAGTACTTC.

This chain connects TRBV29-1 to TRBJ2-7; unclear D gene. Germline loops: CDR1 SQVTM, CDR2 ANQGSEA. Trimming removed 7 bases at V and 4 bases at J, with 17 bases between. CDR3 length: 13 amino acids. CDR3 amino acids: CSGSVSVGYEQYF. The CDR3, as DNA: TGCAGCGGATCCGTATCGGTAGGGTACGAGCAGTACTTC.

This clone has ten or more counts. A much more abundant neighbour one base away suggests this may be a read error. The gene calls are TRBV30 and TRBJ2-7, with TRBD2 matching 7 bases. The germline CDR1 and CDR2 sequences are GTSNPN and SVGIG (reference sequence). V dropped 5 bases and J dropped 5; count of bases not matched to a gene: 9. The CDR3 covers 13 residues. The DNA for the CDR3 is TGTGCCTGGGGCGGACCGGGAGGAGACGAGCAGTACTTC. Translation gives CAWGGPGGDEQYF.